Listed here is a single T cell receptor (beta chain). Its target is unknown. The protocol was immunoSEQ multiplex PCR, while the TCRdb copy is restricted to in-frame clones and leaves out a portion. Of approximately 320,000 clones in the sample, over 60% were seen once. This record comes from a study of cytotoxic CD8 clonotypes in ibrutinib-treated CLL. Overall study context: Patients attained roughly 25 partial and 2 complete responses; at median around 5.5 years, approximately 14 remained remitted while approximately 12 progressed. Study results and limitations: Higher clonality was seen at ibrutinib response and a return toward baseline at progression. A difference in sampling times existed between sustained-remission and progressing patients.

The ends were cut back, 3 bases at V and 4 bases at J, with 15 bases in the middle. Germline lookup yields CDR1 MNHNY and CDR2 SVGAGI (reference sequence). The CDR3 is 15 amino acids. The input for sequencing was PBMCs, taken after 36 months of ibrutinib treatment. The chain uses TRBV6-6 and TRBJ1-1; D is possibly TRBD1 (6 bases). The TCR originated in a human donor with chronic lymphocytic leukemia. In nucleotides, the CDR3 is TGTGCCAGCAGTTATGCAGCAGGGGCAGTCACTGAAGCTTTCTTT. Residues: CASSYAAGAVTEAFF.